This TCR beta chain derives from a study of blood T cell repertoires in COVID-19 (TCRdb year 2020). Regarding the research as a whole: The collaborator samples originated in the United States, Italy and Spain and spanned the acute and convalescent phases of COVID-19. Samples were obtained from the ongoing ImmuneRACE study (first 160 participants) and from some 1,200 subjects provided by 6 global collaborators. HLA class I and class II types, where available, came from metadata supplied by the sample provider rather than from assay-based typing. The material from the prospective study consisted of cDNA or gDNA derived from T cells, B-cell-depleted T cells, or PBMCs. The repertoires were made available in a free public database intended to serve as a resource for research on the immune response to SARS-CoV-2. Nearly every sample came with metadata listing a de-identified subject ID, COVID-19 status, age in years and sex. The dataset comprised deeply sampled blood TCRbeta repertoires from subjects exposed to, actively infected with, or recovered from COVID-19. Beyond this particular receptor, the publication reports: The quantity of clinical and demographic metadata differed by source and by participant and was supplied without curation.

Comments on this clone: Its target antigen remains unknown. No much larger clone exists at a distance of one base, and base qualities are not known.

At the junction V is shortened by 6 bases and J by 8 bases, with 14 bases in between. Reading the germline V gene gives CDR1 SNHLY and CDR2 FYNNEI. The CDR3 spans 13 residues, from the cysteine through the phenylalanine. CDR3 DNA is the only sequence kept; it has 39 bases, read in frame from the first base. TCRbeta CDR3 regions were amplified from genomic DNA using the immunoSEQ Assay, a bias-controlled multiplex PCR. The authors' analysis ran thus. The number of nucleated cells in each sample was estimated from the amplification of reference gene primers within the assay. To quantify the absolute abundance of each unique TCRbeta CDR3 rearrangement, sequence reads were collapsed and filtered. Productive Simpson clonality was computed per sample as the square root of Simpson's diversity index over productive rearrangements. TCRdb mirrors the immuneACCESS table, restricted to in-frame sequences. Some clones are absent from its copies; in checked studies, under half trace to an unresolved V gene, and the reason for the others is unknown. V and J calls and clone size are those listed in that table; D and trimming were worked out from the DNA. This sample holds approximately 91,000 clones; approximately 90% were observed only once. The ten most abundant clones make up approximately 4.9% of the sample.

The collaborating institutions used their own protocols to collect whole blood in K2EDTA tubes. For TCRbeta analysis, collaborators shipped samples as frozen whole blood, isolated PBMCs, or DNA extracted from either of those sample types. The sequenced sample consisted of peripheral blood. This TCR derives from a man in his 70s with acute or convalescent COVID-19. This chain is built from TRBV2 and TRBJ1-3, with no confident D gene call. The DNA sequence is TGTGCCAGCAGGGGTTTGAGGTGGGACACCATATATTTT. The resulting protein is CASRGLRWDTIYF.